This T cell receptor beta chain is drawn from a study of beta chain features in type 1 diabetes. V was clipped by 2 bases and J by 0 bases, with 6 bases between them. The CDR3 spans 14 residues. Germline loops: CDR1 MNHEY, CDR2 SVGAGI. One heparinised blood draw, averaging roughly 0.12 L, came from each donor. Expressed TCRB transcripts were sequenced because the entire RNA isolate underwent reverse transcription. Profiled with immunoSEQ multiplex PCR; TCRdb holds only in-frame clones, not every one. The sample yields 860,000 or so clones, 17% seen once. Note on this clone: Antigen: not known.

Findings and limits, study-wide: Junctions at VDJ sites from type 1 diabetes patients had fewer insertions and more deletions. A closer apparent resemblance between naive, central memory and Treg TCRB repertoires was seen in patients than in healthy donors.

The clonotype was recovered from a woman between 18 and 29 years old in good health. Source material: naive CD4+ T cells from blood. The genes are TRBV6-5 and TRBJ2-3; D is uncertain. The CDR3 loop is CASSYRASTDTQYF. CDR3 bases: TGTGCCAGCAGTTACCGGGCTAGCACAGATACGCAGTATTTT.